This paragraph reports one TCR beta chain. This clone is a singleton in its sample. This clone's antigen is unknown. Per-nucleotide qualities are absent, and no much larger clonotype sits a single base away. This sample stems from a study of T cell responses to AZD1222 COVID-19 vaccine listed by TCRdb under 2021. At the level of the whole study: A total of approximately 240 trial participants underwent TCR sequencing, of whom some 210 received two doses of AZD1222 and around 26 received two doses of the MenACWY control vaccine. Enrollment into the trials was organized by age into subgroups of 18-55, 56-69 and 70-plus years, and those subgroups contained roughly 150, 30 and 60 TCR-sequenced participants, respectively.

Sample time point, as interpreted from the label and publication: about 28 days (+/-7) after the second vaccine dose. AZD1222 recipients whose second dose came at about 4 weeks and those whose second dose came at about 12 weeks were combined into one group, since spike-specific TCR depth and breadth did not differ between the two schedules. Vaccinee samples came from UK trials COV001 and COV002, including a single-blind randomized controlled phase 2/3 trial of AZD1222 (ChAdOx1 nCoV-19) in healthy adults. Trial participant PBMC samples were collected at day 0 and day 28 after the second dose for TCRbeta chain sequencing. The germline V gene provides CDR1 SGHVS and CDR2 FQNEAQ. The junction carries 11 bases between V and J, which are trimmed by 1 base and 8 bases respectively. The CDR3 contains 13 residues, cysteine and phenylalanine counted. The entry retains the CDR3 DNA only, 39 bases that are in frame from base 1.

What the research found in general, with its limitations: The whole spike protein was spanned by vaccine-associated CD4 TCRs, and dominant responses were seen in regions 160-218 and 743-854. Conclusions about previously exposed vaccinees are limited, since just a handful of AZD1222 recipients were seropositive for SARS-CoV-2 at baseline. The 56-69-year group was small, and its depth increase did not reach significance, likely because of low power. A significant rise in spike-specific TCR breadth and depth was observed after two AZD1222 doses relative to day 0 and relative to MenACWY recipients. Participants were mostly white British, with more females than males. The authors suggested clonal diversity may have been underestimated. Because no day 14 peak-response samples were available, repertoires were characterized only after the peak T cell response. Reportedly, almost half of the unique spike-specific TCRs recognized epitopes lying outside the regions that are mutated in the B.1.351 and B.1.1.7 variants.

The CDR3 regions of human TCRbeta chains were analyzed by immunosequencing. As for how the authors treated the data: TCRs in the repertoires were matched against a reference library of SARS-CoV-2-specific TCRs that had been generated with the MIRA antigen-specificity platform. Breadth meant the fraction of unique TCRs that were SARS-CoV-2-associated, whereas depth meant the fraction of total T cells that were SARS-CoV-2-associated. Using the MIRA data, each spike-specific TCR was mapped to the spike region that the TCR reacts to and placed in a CD4 or CD8 class. Log10-transformed breadth and depth values were compared by one-way ANOVA with Sidak's multiple comparisons tests. In TCRdb, the immuneACCESS table is reduced to in-frame sequences with V and J assigned. These tables do not hold every clone; where another copy was compared, an unresolved V gene accounts for under half, and the others remain unexplained. D and trimming were read from the DNA, whereas the V and J calls and clone size are those reported in that table. Present in this sample are roughly 120,000 clones, 70% to 90% of which were seen just once. The top ten hold roughly 3.8% of the sample.

The receptor comes from an adult who received the AZD1222 COVID-19 vaccine. The rearranged segments are TRBV7-8 and TRBJ1-2; the D gene identity is not certain. The sequencing here drew on peripheral blood, taken 28 days after the second AZD1222 dose. The DNA sequence is as follows: TGTGCCAGCAGCTTAGGTAGGGCGGGAGGCTACACCTTC. Its protein is CASSLGRAGGYTF.